The 30 T cell receptor beta chains presented below share a single source sample, sequenced in a study of blood T cell repertoires in COVID-19. TCRdb keeps only in-frame clones here, not all; method: immunoSEQ multiplex PCR. The table has fewer than 35,000 clones, around 90% seen once; the top ten hold roughly 1.5%. The sequencing input was peripheral blood. The receptors here all came from a man aged 60 to 75 with active COVID-19.

The chain couples TRBV7-3 to TRBJ1-1, with TRBD1 matching 8 bases. CDR3 length: 15 residues. Germline CDR1 SGHTA, CDR2 FQGTGA. J lost 4 bases, V lost 8 bases, and 12 bases had no gene match. CDR3: CASGPTGEEATEAFF. CDR3 nucleotide sequence: TGTGCCAGCGGTCCGACAGGGGAGGAGGCCACTGAAGCTTTCTTT.

The chain carries TRBV4-1 and TRBJ1-5; D remains unclear. From germline, CDR1 is MGHRA and CDR2 YSYEKL. The CDR3 runs 15 residues. Deletions cut 6 bases from V and 7 bases from J, with 19 bases between. DNA of the CDR3: TGCGCCAGCAGGCCAAGAACGGAGGGTCGACAGCCCCAGCATTTT. Its translation is CASRPRTEGRQPQHF.

J is TRBJ2-1 and V is TRBV6-5; 10 positions agree with TRBD1. J was trimmed by 7 bases and V by 4 bases; bases with no gene match: 10. Germline CDR1 and CDR2: MNHEY and SVGAGI. CDR3 length: 16 residues. In DNA form, the CDR3 reads TGTGCCAGCAGTTCCGGCCTGGGACAGGGGAGGAATGAGCAGTTCTTC. Translation gives CASSSGLGQGRNEQFF.

V and J are TRBV28 and TRBJ1-2; the match to TRBD1 covers 7 bases. CDR1 is MDHEN and CDR2 is SYDVKM in the germline V gene. The length of the CDR3 is 13 residues. The ends lost 6 bases at V and 4 bases at J; junction bases unmatched: 5. CDR3 nucleotides: TGTGCCAGCAGCCCGGGACAGCCCTATGGCTACACCTTC. Translation gives CASSPGQPYGYTF.

This rearrangement joins TRBV10-3 to TRBJ2-2, with D possibly matching TRBD1 (6 bases). This CDR3 has 15 residues. Trimming took off 6 bases at V and 2 bases at J, with 13 bases between the two ends. The germline CDR1 and CDR2 sequences are ENHRY and SYGVKD. As DNA, the CDR3 is TGTGCCATCAGGGCAGCAGGGGCTAACACCGGGGAGCTGTTTTTT. Its translation: CAIRAAGANTGELFF.

This clone appeared a single time. The chain combines TRBV7-2 with TRBJ1-4, with 7 bases that match TRBD1. The V gene end was trimmed by 7 bases and the J gene end by 8 bases; junction bases not matched to a gene: 7. The CDR3 loop spans 13 amino acids. The germline V gene encodes CDR1 SGHTA and CDR2 FQGNSA. CDR3 loop: CASKQGPGEKLFF. The CDR3 DNA reads TGTGCCAGCAAACAGGGGCCAGGGGAAAAACTGTTTTTT.

The chain links TRBV5-1 to TRBJ1-2; 7 positions agree with TRBD1. With 0 bases clipped from V and 1 base from J, the junction kept 3 bases outside the gene matches. The length of the CDR3 is 15 residues. Germline values: CDR1 SGHRS, CDR2 YFSETQ. DNA of the CDR3: TGCGCCAGCAGCTTGGGAACAGGGGTTAACTATGGCTACACCTTC. As protein: CASSLGTGVNYGYTF.

This clone was recorded once. In DNA, the CDR3 is TGTGCCAGTAGTACGGGACAGGGGGCTTATGGCTACACCTTC. As protein: CASSTGQGAYGYTF. The chain links TRBV19 to TRBJ1-2, with TRBD1 identical over 12 bases. Germline loops: CDR1 LNHDA, CDR2 SQIVND (reference sequence). This CDR3 has 14 residues. Germline trimming cut 4 bases from V and 5 bases from J; bases unmatched to any gene: 2. The variable domain in full, completed from reference TRBV19 and TRBJ1-2, reads DGGITQSPKYLFRKEGQNVTLSCEQNLNHDAMYWYRQDPGQGLRLIYYSQIVNDFQKGDIAEGYSVSREKKESFPLTVTSAQKNPTAFYLCASSTGQGAYGYTFGSGTRLTVV.

V gene TRBV24-1 combines with J gene TRBJ2-1; no clear D. This CDR3 spans 11 amino acids. Looked up from germline, CDR1 is KGHDR and CDR2 is SFDVKD. Trimming took 3 bases from V and 14 from J, leaving 10 bases between them. The CDR3 region is CATSDMAQKFF. CDR3 bases: TGTGCCACCAGTGATATGGCCCAGAAGTTCTTC.

The chain carries TRBV2 and TRBJ2-3; D is possibly TRBD2 (6 bases). Germline V gene sequence: CDR1 SNHLY, CDR2 FYNNEI. Trimming left V 6 bases short and J 1 base short, with 20 bases between. The CDR3 extends over 17 amino acids. The CDR3 coding sequence is TGTGCCAGCAGGAGCGTGGGGCGGTTAGCGGGCACAGATACGCAGTATTTT. Translated, it gives CASRSVGRLAGTDTQYF.

The chain uses TRBV9 and TRBJ2-3; 12 bases map to TRBD2. The length of the CDR3 is 15 residues. Trimming cost V 3 bases and J 2 bases; bases outside gene matches: 1. Germline V gene sequence: CDR1 SGDLS, CDR2 YYNGEE. CDR3 coding DNA: TGTGCCAGCAGCGGACTAGCGGGGGACACAGATACGCAGTATTTT. Translated: CASSGLAGDTDTQYF.

J is TRBJ1-1 and V is TRBV29-1, with D possibly TRBD1 on 5 matching bases. The V and J ends lost 1 base and 6 bases respectively, with 15 bases between them. Germline assignment: CDR1 SQVTM and CDR2 ANQGSEA. The CDR3 contains 14 residues. The CDR3 loop reads CSVEGTDRRPEAFF. The CDR3, as DNA: TGCAGCGTTGAAGGTACTGACAGACGGCCTGAAGCTTTCTTT. Variable domain in full (rest from reference TRBV29-1 and TRBJ1-1): SAVISQKPSRDICQRGTSLTIQCQVDSQVTMMFWYRQQPGQSLTLIATANQGSEATYESGFVIDKFPISRPNLTFSTLTVSNMSPEDSSIYLCSVEGTDRRPEAFFGQGTRLTVV.

The chain employs TRBV5-1 and TRBJ2-1; 12 nucleotides agree with TRBD1. The V segment lost 5 bases and the J segment 6 bases; nucleotides outside the gene matches: 6. CDR3 length: 15 amino acids. Germline V gene sequence: CDR1 SGHRS, CDR2 YFSETQ. Written as DNA, the CDR3 is TGCGCCAGCAGGACCGGGACAGGGGGCATCAATGAGCAGTTCTTC. Protein: CASRTGTGGINEQFF.

The chain uses TRBV4-2 and TRBJ1-3; 10 bases are a match to TRBD1. Germline trimming cut 1 base from V and 4 bases from J; bases unmatched to any gene: 13. The CDR3 runs to 19 residues. Looked up from germline, CDR1 is LGHNA and CDR2 is YNFKEQ. CDR3 nucleotides: TGTGCCAGCAGCCAAGGTTCCTCCGGGACAGGGGCGTGGGGAAACACCATATATTTT. Translated, it gives CASSQGSSGTGAWGNTIYF.

This chain uses TRBV9 with TRBJ2-3; D might be TRBD2 (6 bases). Germline assignment: CDR1 SGDLS and CDR2 YYNGEE. Between the trimmed V and J ends, which lost 0 bases and 4 bases, there was a span of 12 bases. This CDR3 comprises 15 residues. The CDR3: CASSVDGRLADTQYF. DNA for the CDR3: TGTGCCAGCAGCGTAGACGGGAGATTGGCAGATACGCAGTATTTT.

The table lists this clone with a count of one. This chain joins TRBV5-5 and TRBJ1-4; D remains unclear. CDR3 length equals 13 residues. Trimming left V 2 bases short and J 5 bases short, with 7 bases between. From germline, CDR1 is SGHKS and CDR2 YYEKEE (reference sequence). The CDR3 DNA reads as TGTGCCAGCAGCTTTGGAGGAAATGAAAAACTGTTTTTT. Its protein product is CASSFGGNEKLFF.

The chain has TRBV19 and TRBJ2-2; D might be TRBD1 (8 bases). CDR3 length: 14 amino acids. V dropped 6 bases and J dropped 7 bases, with 15 bases sitting between them. The germline V gene has CDR1 LNHDA and CDR2 SQIVND (reference sequence). The CDR3 loop is CASSNRGGSGELFF. The CDR3 nucleotides read TGTGCCAGTAGCAACAGGGGGGGGAGCGGGGAGCTGTTTTTT.

The chain couples TRBV3-1 (or the pseudogene TRBV3-2) to TRBJ2-1; D remains ambiguous. The CDR3 totals 13 residues. Germline V lookup: CDR1 LGHDT, CDR2 YNNKEL (reference sequence). V gave up 3 bases and J gave up 8 bases, with 11 bases separating them. CDR3: CASSQTSGHEQFF. The CDR3 nucleotides are TGTGCCAGCAGCCAGACCTCAGGCCATGAGCAGTTCTTC.

A single count supports this clone. The chain recombines TRBV2 with TRBJ1-1; 10 bases map to TRBD1. Per the germline V gene, CDR1 is SNHLY and CDR2 is FYNNEI. Trimming at V came to 6 bases and at J to 0 bases, leaving 7 bases not matched to a gene. CDR3 length equals 16 residues. Written as DNA, the CDR3 is TGTGCCAGCAGCAGGGACAGGGGCTCTTTGAACACTGAAGCTTTCTTT. Translated, it gives CASSRDRGSLNTEAFF.

The chain joins TRBV11-3 to TRBJ2-7; D unresolved. The CDR3 loop spans 13 amino acids. CDR1 SGHNT and CDR2 YENEEA come from the germline V gene. Trimming took off 1 base at V and 5 bases at J, with 9 bases between the two ends. The CDR3 here is CASSLGPKNEQYF. CDR3 sequence (DNA): TGTGCCAGCAGCTTAGGGCCGAAGAACGAGCAGTACTTC.

The chain is built from TRBV14 and TRBJ1-2; D is undetermined. Germline CDR1 reads SGHDN; CDR2 reads FVKESK. With 0 bases removed from V and 8 bases from J, the gap between germline ends came to 16 bases. The CDR3 runs 15 residues. The CDR3 reads CASSQDLAALSGYTF. DNA for the CDR3: TGTGCCAGCAGCCAAGATCTGGCGGCGCTTAGCGGCTACACCTTC.

The chain uses TRBV5-4 and TRBJ1-1; TRBD1 might be the D (5 bases). Germline loops: CDR1 SGHNT, CDR2 YYREEE (reference sequence). Trimming pared 0 bases from V and 4 bases from J, leaving 13 bases between. The CDR3 totals 15 residues. The CDR3 coding sequence is TGTGCCAGCAGCTTGGCCGCAAGGGGTGGCACTGAAGCTTTCTTT. This encodes CASSLAARGGTEAFF.

The genes are TRBV6-5 and TRBJ1-2; 9 nucleotides match TRBD1. This CDR3 has 13 amino acids. Germline CDR1 and CDR2: MNHEY and SVGAGI. After removal of 4 bases from V and 9 bases from J, the junction contained 6 bases not matched to a gene. CDR3 nucleotide sequence: TGTGCCAGCAGTTCCCCTGGGACAGGGAGCTACACCTTC. This translates into CASSSPGTGSYTF.

This clone was picked up a small number of times. The chain recombines TRBV7-9 with TRBJ1-2, with D unresolved. Germline-derived CDR1 and CDR2 are SEHNR and FQNEAQ (reference sequence). Trimming cost V 5 bases and J 0 bases, with 13 bases left between them. The CDR3 has 15 amino acids. The CDR3 loop is CASSQTRFSNYGYTF. The CDR3 DNA reads TGTGCCAGCAGCCAAACCCGGTTTTCTAACTATGGCTACACCTTC.

The chain combines TRBV5-5 with TRBJ2-1; TRBD2 agrees at 9 bases. Germline loops: CDR1 SGHKS, CDR2 YYEKEE (reference sequence). Unmatched junction bases numbered 5, after V lost 4 bases and J lost 0 bases. The CDR3 consists of 16 residues. CDR3 sequence: CASSPGRGGSYNEQFF. The CDR3 DNA follows: TGTGCCAGCAGCCCTGGGCGGGGGGGCTCCTACAATGAGCAGTTCTTC.

The rearrangement joins TRBV6-5 to TRBJ2-7; tentatively, D is TRBD2 (5 bases). V was cut by 5 bases and J by 1 base, with 9 bases left in between. There are 13 residues in the CDR3. Germline lookup yields CDR1 MNHEY and CDR2 SVGAGI. The CDR3 DNA sequence: TGTGCCAGCAGTCGGGGTGTTTCCTACGAGCAGTACTTC. The encoded protein is CASSRGVSYEQYF.

This clone was picked up one time. The CDR3 sequence is CATSGAGTRTDTQYF. DNA for the CDR3: TGTGCCACCAGTGGGGCGGGGACCCGCACAGATACGCAGTATTTT. This chain uses TRBV24-1 with TRBJ2-3; possibly TRBD2 for D (6 bases). Germline loops: CDR1 KGHDR, CDR2 SFDVKD. V was cut by 5 bases and J by 1 base, with 12 bases left in between. There are 15 residues in the CDR3.

The CDR3, as DNA: TGTGCCAGCAGCCAAGATCTCCCCAGCTACGAGCAGTACTTC. This translates into CASSQDLPSYEQYF. The J gene is TRBJ2-7, the V gene TRBV4-2; D not resolved. The CDR3 runs 14 residues. Trimming left V 0 bases short and J 3 bases short, with 9 bases between. CDR1 and CDR2 from the germline V gene are LGHNA and YNFKEQ.

The chain is built from TRBV11-3 and TRBJ1-2; D is perhaps TRBD1 (6 bases). Trimming stripped 0 bases from V and 4 bases from J, with 12 bases between. CDR3 length equals 15 residues. Germline CDR1 reads SGHNT; CDR2 reads YENEEA. Here the CDR3 reads CASSLDAGDIYGYTF. The DNA of the CDR3 is TGTGCCAGCAGCTTAGATGCAGGGGATATCTATGGCTACACCTTC.

The V gene is TRBV2, the J gene TRBJ2-2; D might be TRBD2 (7 bases). Germline V CDR1 and CDR2: SNHLY, FYNNEI. V shed 7 bases and J shed 2 bases, with 14 bases lying between them. This CDR3 has 15 residues. CDR3 protein: CASTQAGANTGELFF. The CDR3 region has the DNA TGTGCCAGCACCCAGGCGGGGGCAAACACCGGGGAGCTGTTTTTT.